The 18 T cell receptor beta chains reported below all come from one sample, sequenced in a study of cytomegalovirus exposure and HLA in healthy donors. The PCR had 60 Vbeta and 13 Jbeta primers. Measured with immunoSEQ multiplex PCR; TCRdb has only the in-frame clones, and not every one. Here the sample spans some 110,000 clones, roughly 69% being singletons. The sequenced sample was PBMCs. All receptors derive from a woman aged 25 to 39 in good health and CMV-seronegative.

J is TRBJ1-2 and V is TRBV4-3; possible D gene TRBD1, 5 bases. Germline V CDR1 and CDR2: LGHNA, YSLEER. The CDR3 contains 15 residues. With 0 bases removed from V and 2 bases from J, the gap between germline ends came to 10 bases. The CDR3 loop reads CASSQETRANYGYTF. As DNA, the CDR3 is TGCGCCAGCAGCCAAGAGACCAGGGCCAACTATGGCTACACCTTC.

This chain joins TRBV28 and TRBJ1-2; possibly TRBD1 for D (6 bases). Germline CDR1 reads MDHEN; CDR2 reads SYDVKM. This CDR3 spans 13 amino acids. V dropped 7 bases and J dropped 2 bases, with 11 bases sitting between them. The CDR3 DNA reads TGTGCCAGCACCCGGACAGAGAACTATGGCTACACCTTC. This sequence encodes CASTRTENYGYTF.

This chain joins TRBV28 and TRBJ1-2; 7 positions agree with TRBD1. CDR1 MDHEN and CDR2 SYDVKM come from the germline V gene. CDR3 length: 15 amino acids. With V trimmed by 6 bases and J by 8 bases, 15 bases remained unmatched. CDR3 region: CASRTGQSGAGGYTF. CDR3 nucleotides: TGTGCCAGCAGGACGGGACAGTCCGGTGCAGGGGGCTACACCTTC.

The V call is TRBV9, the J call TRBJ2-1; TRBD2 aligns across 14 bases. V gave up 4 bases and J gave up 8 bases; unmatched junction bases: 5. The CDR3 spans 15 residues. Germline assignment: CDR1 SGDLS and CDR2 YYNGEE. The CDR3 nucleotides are TGTGCCAGCAGCCCGGGACTAGCGGGAGTATATGAGCAGTTCTTC. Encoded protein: CASSPGLAGVYEQFF.

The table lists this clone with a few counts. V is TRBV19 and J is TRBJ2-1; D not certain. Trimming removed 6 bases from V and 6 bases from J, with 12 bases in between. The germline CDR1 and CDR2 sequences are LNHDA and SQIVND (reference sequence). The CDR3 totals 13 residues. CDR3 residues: CASSPARPNEQFF. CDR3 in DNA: TGTGCCAGTAGCCCCGCTAGGCCCAATGAGCAGTTCTTC.

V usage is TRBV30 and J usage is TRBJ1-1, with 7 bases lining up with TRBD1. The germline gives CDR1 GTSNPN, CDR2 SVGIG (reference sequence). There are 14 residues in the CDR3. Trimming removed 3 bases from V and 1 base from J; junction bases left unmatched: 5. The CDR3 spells CAWSPGTENTEAFF. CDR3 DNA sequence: TGTGCCTGGAGCCCAGGGACAGAGAACACTGAAGCTTTCTTT.

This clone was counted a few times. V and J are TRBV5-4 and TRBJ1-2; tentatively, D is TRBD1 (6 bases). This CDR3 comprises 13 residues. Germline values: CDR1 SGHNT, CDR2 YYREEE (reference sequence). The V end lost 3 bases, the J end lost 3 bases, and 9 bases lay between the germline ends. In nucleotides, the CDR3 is TGTGCCAGCAGCTCAAACAGGGACTATGGCTACACCTTC. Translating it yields CASSSNRDYGYTF.

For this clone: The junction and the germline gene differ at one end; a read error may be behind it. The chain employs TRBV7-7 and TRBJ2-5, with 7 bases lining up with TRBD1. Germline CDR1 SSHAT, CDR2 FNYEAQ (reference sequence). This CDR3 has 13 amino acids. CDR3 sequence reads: CASSRDSEETQYF. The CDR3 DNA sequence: TGTGCTAGCAGCCGGGACAGTGAAGAGACCCAGTACTTC.

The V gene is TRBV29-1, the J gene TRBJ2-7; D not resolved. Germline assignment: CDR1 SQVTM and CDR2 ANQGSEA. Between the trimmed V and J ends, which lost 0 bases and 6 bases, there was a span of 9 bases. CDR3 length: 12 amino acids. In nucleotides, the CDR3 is TGCAGCGTTGAAGATTCTGGCACCGAGCAGTACTTC. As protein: CSVEDSGTEQYF.

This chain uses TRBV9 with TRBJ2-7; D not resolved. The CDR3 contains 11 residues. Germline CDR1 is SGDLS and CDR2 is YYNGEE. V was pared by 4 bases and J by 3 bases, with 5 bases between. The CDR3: CASSSNYEQYF. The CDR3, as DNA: TGTGCCAGCAGCTCCAACTACGAGCAGTACTTC.

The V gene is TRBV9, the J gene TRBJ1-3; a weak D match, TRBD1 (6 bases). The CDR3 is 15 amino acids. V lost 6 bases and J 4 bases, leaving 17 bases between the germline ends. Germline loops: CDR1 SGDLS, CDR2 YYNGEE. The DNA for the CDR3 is TGTGCCAGCACCAAAACCTGGGGGCCAGGAAACACCATATATTTT. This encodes CASTKTWGPGNTIYF.

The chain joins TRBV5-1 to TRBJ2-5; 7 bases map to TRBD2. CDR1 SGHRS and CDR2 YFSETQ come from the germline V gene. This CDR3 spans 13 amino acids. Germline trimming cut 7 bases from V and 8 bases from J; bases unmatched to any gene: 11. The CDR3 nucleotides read TGCGCCAGCCGGCGGGAGAGCCTAGATACCCAGTACTTC. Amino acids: CASRRESLDTQYF. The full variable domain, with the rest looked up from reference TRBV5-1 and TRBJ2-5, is KAGVTQTPRYLIKTRGQQVTLSCSPISGHRSVSWYQQTPGQGLQFLFEYFSETQRNKGNFPGRFSGRQFSNSRSEMNVSTLELGDSALYLCASRRESLDTQYFGPGTRLLVL.

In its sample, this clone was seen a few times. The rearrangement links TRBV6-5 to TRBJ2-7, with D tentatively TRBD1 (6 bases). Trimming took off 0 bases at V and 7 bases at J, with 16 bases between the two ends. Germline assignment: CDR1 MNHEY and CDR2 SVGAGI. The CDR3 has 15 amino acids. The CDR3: CASSYSATGPGEQYF. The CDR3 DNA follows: TGTGCCAGCAGTTACTCGGCGACAGGTCCGGGGGAGCAGTACTTC.

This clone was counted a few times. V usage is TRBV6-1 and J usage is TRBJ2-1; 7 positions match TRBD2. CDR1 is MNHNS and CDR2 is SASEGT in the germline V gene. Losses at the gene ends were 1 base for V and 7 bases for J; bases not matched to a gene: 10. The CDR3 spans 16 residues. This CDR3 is CASSEVGWEGRNEQFF. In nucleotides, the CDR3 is TGTGCCAGCAGTGAAGTAGGGTGGGAGGGCCGTAATGAGCAGTTCTTC.

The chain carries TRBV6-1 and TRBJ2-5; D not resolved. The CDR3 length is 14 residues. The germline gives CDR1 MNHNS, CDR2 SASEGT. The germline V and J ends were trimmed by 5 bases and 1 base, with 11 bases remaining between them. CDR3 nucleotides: TGTGCCAGCAGTACCTCGGCGGCCCAAGAGACCCAGTACTTC. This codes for CASSTSAAQETQYF.

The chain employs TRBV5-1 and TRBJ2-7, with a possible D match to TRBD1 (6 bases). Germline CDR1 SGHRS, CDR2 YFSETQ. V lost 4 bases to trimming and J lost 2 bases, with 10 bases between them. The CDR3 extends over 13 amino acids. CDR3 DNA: TGCGCCAGCAGCGGGGACACTACCTACGAGCAGTACTTC. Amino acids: CASSGDTTYEQYF.

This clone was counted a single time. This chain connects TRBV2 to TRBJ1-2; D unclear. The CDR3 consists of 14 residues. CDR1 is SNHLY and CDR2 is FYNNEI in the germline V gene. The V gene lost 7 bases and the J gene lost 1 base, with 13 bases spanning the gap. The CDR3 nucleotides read TGTGCCAGCAATGGAGGATCAGATAACTATGGCTACACCTTC. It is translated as CASNGGSDNYGYTF. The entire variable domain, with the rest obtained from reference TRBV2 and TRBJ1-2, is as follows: EPEVTQTPSHQVTQMGQEVILRCVPISNHLYFYWYRQILGQKVEFLVSFYNNEISEKSEIFDDQFSVERPDGSNFTLKIRSTKLEDSAMYFCASNGGSDNYGYTFGSGTRLTVV.

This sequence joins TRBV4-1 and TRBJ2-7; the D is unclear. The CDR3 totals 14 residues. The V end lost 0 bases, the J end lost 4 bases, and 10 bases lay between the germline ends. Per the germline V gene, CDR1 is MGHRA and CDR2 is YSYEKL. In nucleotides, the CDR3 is TGCGCCAGCAGCCAAGAGCCTAACCGATACGAGCAGTACTTC. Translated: CASSQEPNRYEQYF.